A selection of T cell receptor beta chains follows, all from one sample in a study of T cell responses to AZD1222 COVID-19 vaccine. Sequencing used immunoSEQ multiplex PCR; TCRdb keeps in-frame clones, though not all of them. The table has about 60,000 clones, approximately 82% seen once. Sequenced here: peripheral blood, sampled on day 0 of AZD1222 vaccination. The receptors were sampled from an adult in good health. Each CDR3 is given with its conserved first and last residue. The D gene is left open where the match is weak. Rows may omit the clone size; those that give it use once, few, many or a size class.

v_gene: TRBV5-1
abundance: NA
d_gene: TRBD1
j_gene: TRBJ2-1
CDR3nt: TGCGCCAGCACGCCGGGACAGGGCCGTTTGGGTGAGCAGTTCTTC
CDR3aa: CASTPGQGRLGEQFF

v_gene: TRBV14
abundance: NA
d_gene: NA
j_gene: TRBJ2-3
CDR3nt: TGTGCCAGCAGCCAAAGACTCAGGTCAGATACGCAGTATTTT
CDR3aa: CASSQRLRSDTQYF

v_gene: TRBV19
abundance: medium-sized
d_gene: NA
j_gene: TRBJ2-1
CDR3nt: TGTGCCAGTAAAGGGGTACACTCGGAGTTCTTC
CDR3aa: CASKGVHSEFF

v_gene: TRBV5-6
abundance: NA
d_gene: NA
j_gene: TRBJ1-6
CDR3nt: TGTGCCAGCAGCTTCATTTTCTCACCCCTCCACTTT
CDR3aa: CASSFIFSPLHF

v_gene: TRBV12-3/TRBV12-4
abundance: NA
d_gene: NA
j_gene: TRBJ1-2
CDR3nt: TGTGCCAGCAGTTTAAACGACTTGGGTGGCTACACCTTC
CDR3aa: CASSLNDLGGYTF

v_gene: TRBV11-3
abundance: once
d_gene: NA
j_gene: TRBJ1-1
CDR3nt: TGTGCCAGCAGCTTTACTGGCTGGGGAACGATGAACACTGAAGCTTTCTTT
CDR3aa: CASSFTGWGTMNTEAFF

v_gene: TRBV29-1
abundance: NA
d_gene: NA
j_gene: TRBJ1-1
CDR3nt: TGCAGCGTTGAAAGGACCTCCCTGGGAGCTTTCTTT
CDR3aa: CSVERTSLGAFF

v_gene: TRBV6-5
abundance: NA
d_gene: NA
j_gene: TRBJ1-2
CDR3nt: TGTGCCAGCAGTTACTCCCCTCAAGCTCGGGGCTACACCTTC
CDR3aa: CASSYSPQARGYTF

v_gene: TRBV5-1
abundance: NA
d_gene: NA
j_gene: TRBJ2-3
CDR3nt: TGCGCCAGCAGCCTCACCTCAGATACGCAGTATTTT
CDR3aa: CASSLTSDTQYF

v_gene: TRBV2
abundance: NA
d_gene: TRBD2
j_gene: TRBJ2-1
CDR3nt: TGTGCCAGCAAAAATCCAGCGGGAGGGTTAAATGAGCAGTTCTTC
CDR3aa: CASKNPAGGLNEQFF

v_gene: TRBV18
abundance: NA
d_gene: NA
j_gene: TRBJ2-5
CDR3nt: TGTGCCAGCTCACCAGGGGGTCGAACCGAGACCCAGTACTTC
CDR3aa: CASSPGGRTETQYF

v_gene: TRBV2
abundance: few
d_gene: TRBD1
j_gene: TRBJ1-5
CDR3nt: TGTGCCAGCAGTCCAGAAGCAGGGGGGGGCAATCAGCCCCAGCATTTT
CDR3aa: CASSPEAGGGNQPQHF

v_gene: TRBV6-5
abundance: NA
d_gene: NA
j_gene: TRBJ1-1
CDR3nt: TGTGCCAGCAGTTTATACCCCACATACATGAACACTGAAGCTTTCTTT
CDR3aa: CASSLYPTYMNTEAFF

v_gene: TRBV5-6
abundance: NA
d_gene: TRBD1
j_gene: TRBJ2-7
CDR3nt: TGTGCCAGCAACTTCGGGACAGCGAATTACGAGCAGTACTTC
CDR3aa: CASNFGTANYEQYF

v_gene: TRBV12-3/TRBV12-4
abundance: NA
d_gene: NA
j_gene: TRBJ2-7
CDR3nt: TGTGCCAGCAGTCCACAGGGCTACGAGCAGTACTTC
CDR3aa: CASSPQGYEQYF

v_gene: TRBV9
abundance: few
d_gene: NA
j_gene: TRBJ1-3
CDR3nt: TGTGCCAGCAGCGTAAAACAGGAACGAAACACCATATATTTT
CDR3aa: CASSVKQERNTIYF

v_gene: TRBV20-1
abundance: few
d_gene: NA
j_gene: TRBJ1-5
CDR3nt: TGCAGTGCTAGTGCGGACGGAATTAGCAATCAGCCCCAGCATTTT
CDR3aa: CSASADGISNQPQHF

v_gene: TRBV19
abundance: few
d_gene: TRBD1
j_gene: TRBJ1-6
CDR3nt: TGTGCCAGTAGTCCCGGGACAGGGACTGGACCCCTCCACTTT
CDR3aa: CASSPGTGTGPLHF

v_gene: TRBV7-2
abundance: NA
d_gene: NA
j_gene: TRBJ1-5
CDR3nt: TGTGCCAGCAGCTTAGGGGTTAGCAATCAGCCCCAGCATTTT
CDR3aa: CASSLGVSNQPQHF

v_gene: TRBV25-1
abundance: NA
d_gene: NA
j_gene: TRBJ1-1
CDR3nt: TGTGCTTCGGGGGACGAGATTGCTGAAGCTTTCTTT
CDR3aa: CASGDEIAEAFF

v_gene: TRBV14
abundance: NA
d_gene: TRBD1
j_gene: TRBJ2-1
CDR3nt: TGTGCCAGCAGCCCCTGGACAGGGGACAATGAGCAGTTCTTC
CDR3aa: CASSPWTGDNEQFF

v_gene: TRBV29-1
abundance: NA
d_gene: NA
j_gene: TRBJ2-1
CDR3nt: TGCAGCGTTGATCTAAACAGGGAACAGTTCTTC
CDR3aa: CSVDLNREQFF

v_gene: TRBV4-2
abundance: NA
d_gene: TRBD2
j_gene: TRBJ2-1
CDR3nt: TGTGCCAGCAGCATGGGGGAGGGAGCACACTACAATGAGCAGTTCTTC
CDR3aa: CASSMGEGAHYNEQFF

v_gene: TRBV5-5
abundance: few
d_gene: NA
j_gene: TRBJ1-5
CDR3nt: TGTGCCAGCAGCCCCTATTGGGGGGGTTATAGCAATCAGCCCCAGCATTTT
CDR3aa: CASSPYWGGYSNQPQHF

v_gene: TRBV6-2/TRBV6-3
abundance: once
d_gene: NA
j_gene: TRBJ2-1
CDR3nt: TGTGCCAGCAGCCGCGACAGTGAGCAGTTCTTC
CDR3aa: CASSRDSEQFF

v_gene: TRBV19
abundance: NA
d_gene: TRBD1
j_gene: TRBJ1-1
CDR3nt: TGTGCCAGTATCAAAAGGACGGGACAGGGTATGTTTGGTGAAGCTTTCTTT
CDR3aa: CASIKRTGQGMFGEAFF

v_gene: TRBV29-1
abundance: NA
d_gene: NA
j_gene: TRBJ2-1
CDR3nt: TGCAGCGTCGAGGGGGGGACCACCTACAATGAGCAGTTCTTC
CDR3aa: CSVEGGTTYNEQFF

v_gene: TRBV7-9
abundance: NA
d_gene: NA
j_gene: TRBJ2-3
CDR3nt: TGTGCCAGCAGCTTACAGGCCGGGGGCACAGATACGCAGTATTTT
CDR3aa: CASSLQAGGTDTQYF

v_gene: TRBV6-5
abundance: NA
d_gene: TRBD1
j_gene: TRBJ2-7
CDR3nt: TGTGCCAGCAGTTTCGACAGGGGGCGCCTCGAGCAGTACTTC
CDR3aa: CASSFDRGRLEQYF

v_gene: TRBV28
abundance: NA
d_gene: TRBD2
j_gene: TRBJ2-1
CDR3nt: TGTGCCAGCAGCTCCCGGGGGGGAGCGTTTTTCAATGAGCAGTTCTTC
CDR3aa: CASSSRGGAFFNEQFF

v_gene: TRBV5-1
abundance: once
d_gene: TRBD2
j_gene: TRBJ2-1
CDR3nt: TGCGCCAGCAGCCTTCGGACTAGCGCCGACAATGAGCAGTTCTTC
CDR3aa: CASSLRTSADNEQFF

v_gene: TRBV5-1
abundance: NA
d_gene: NA
j_gene: TRBJ2-6
CDR3nt: TGCGCCAGCAGCCCTGGCCGGTTACCTGGGGCCAACGTCCTGACTTTC
CDR3aa: CASSPGRLPGANVLTF

v_gene: TRBV19
abundance: NA
d_gene: NA
j_gene: TRBJ1-1
CDR3nt: TGTGCCAGTAGTATGGGAAGGGGTAGGGACACTGAAGCTTTCTTT
CDR3aa: CASSMGRGRDTEAFF

v_gene: TRBV7-8
abundance: NA
d_gene: TRBD1
j_gene: TRBJ1-2
CDR3nt: TGTGCCAGCAACCCGAGGGGACAGGGCTTAAAACACCTCGGCTACACCTTC
CDR3aa: CASNPRGQGLKHLGYTF

v_gene: TRBV7-6
abundance: NA
d_gene: TRBD1
j_gene: TRBJ1-4
CDR3nt: TGTGCCAGCAGCTGGGGACAGGGAACTAATGAAAAACTGTTTTTT
CDR3aa: CASSWGQGTNEKLFF

v_gene: TRBV20-1
abundance: NA
d_gene: NA
j_gene: TRBJ1-1
CDR3nt: TGCAGTCCCCTACTAAACACTGAAGCTTTCTTT
CDR3aa: CSPLLNTEAFF

v_gene: TRBV5-8
abundance: NA
d_gene: TRBD2
j_gene: TRBJ2-3
CDR3nt: TGTGCCAGCAGCCGGTCGACTAGCGGGAGATTAGGCACAGATACGCAGTATTTT
CDR3aa: CASSRSTSGRLGTDTQYF

v_gene: TRBV7-8
abundance: once
d_gene: NA
j_gene: TRBJ1-6
CDR3nt: TGTGCCAGCTTTCCCGGGACGGCCTATAATTCACCCCTCCACTTT
CDR3aa: CASFPGTAYNSPLHF

v_gene: TRBV19
abundance: NA
d_gene: NA
j_gene: TRBJ1-5
CDR3nt: TGTGCCAGTAGTCCCCAGTACGAGCCCCAGCATTTT
CDR3aa: CASSPQYEPQHF

v_gene: TRBV19
abundance: NA
d_gene: TRBD1
j_gene: TRBJ1-4
CDR3nt: TGTGCCAGTAGTACAGGGGGCGATGCTAATGAAAAACTGTTTTTT
CDR3aa: CASSTGGDANEKLFF

v_gene: TRBV4-1
abundance: NA
d_gene: NA
j_gene: TRBJ1-5
CDR3nt: TGCGCCAGCAGCCAAGTAGGCAGGGGAAGGAGACAGCCCCAGCATTTT
CDR3aa: CASSQVGRGRRQPQHF

v_gene: TRBV15
abundance: NA
d_gene: NA
j_gene: TRBJ1-6
CDR3nt: TGTGCCACCAGCAGAGTAACAGGAGTAAATTCACCCCTCCACTTT
CDR3aa: CATSRVTGVNSPLHF

v_gene: TRBV4-1
abundance: NA
d_gene: TRBD2
j_gene: TRBJ2-1
CDR3nt: TGCGCCAGCAGCCAAGAGGCGGGGGGCACTTGGCGAGAGAATGAGCAGTTCTTC
CDR3aa: CASSQEAGGTWRENEQFF

v_gene: TRBV7-2
abundance: once
d_gene: NA
j_gene: TRBJ1-3
CDR3nt: TGTGCCAGCAGCAGGGGACCGGGAGGAAACACCATATATTTT
CDR3aa: CASSRGPGGNTIYF

v_gene: TRBV4-1
abundance: once
d_gene: NA
j_gene: TRBJ1-2
CDR3nt: TGCGCCAGCAGCCAAGATCTCGGGCTTGACTATGGCTACACCTTC
CDR3aa: CASSQDLGLDYGYTF

v_gene: TRBV7-9
abundance: NA
d_gene: TRBD2
j_gene: TRBJ2-4
CDR3nt: TGTGCCAGCAGCTTAGTTAGTAGGACGGGGATTGCAGCGGGAGACATTCAGTACTTC
CDR3aa: CASSLVSRTGIAAGDIQYF

v_gene: TRBV11-2
abundance: NA
d_gene: NA
j_gene: TRBJ2-5
CDR3nt: TGTGCCAGCAGCCGTAGCTATACGGGGCAAGAGACCCAGTACTTC
CDR3aa: CASSRSYTGQETQYF

v_gene: TRBV7-9
abundance: once
d_gene: TRBD2
j_gene: TRBJ2-1
CDR3nt: TGTGCCAGCAGCGGGAGAGCGGGAGGCACCTACAATGAGCAGTTCTTC
CDR3aa: CASSGRAGGTYNEQFF

v_gene: TRBV7-2
abundance: NA
d_gene: TRBD1
j_gene: TRBJ2-5
CDR3nt: TGTGCCAGCAGCTCGGGACAGCAAGAGACCCAGTACTTC
CDR3aa: CASSSGQQETQYF

v_gene: TRBV3-1/TRBV3-2
abundance: NA
d_gene: TRBD1
j_gene: TRBJ1-2
CDR3nt: TGTGCCAGCAGCCCCTCCGAAGGGGGCAATCACTATGGCTACACCTTC
CDR3aa: CASSPSEGGNHYGYTF

v_gene: TRBV5-1
abundance: NA
d_gene: NA
j_gene: TRBJ2-5
CDR3nt: TGCGCCAGCAGCTTGCGGGAGACCCAGTACTTC
CDR3aa: CASSLRETQYF

v_gene: TRBV7-8
abundance: NA
d_gene: TRBD1
j_gene: TRBJ1-1
CDR3nt: TGTGCCAGCACCGCAACCGACAGGGGTGGGACTGAAGCTTTCTTT
CDR3aa: CASTATDRGGTEAFF

v_gene: TRBV19
abundance: NA
d_gene: NA
j_gene: TRBJ1-1
CDR3nt: TGTGCCAGTAGTCTACGTCAGGGGAATACTGAAGCTTTCTTT
CDR3aa: CASSLRQGNTEAFF

v_gene: TRBV28
abundance: NA
d_gene: NA
j_gene: TRBJ2-7
CDR3nt: TGTGCCAGCAGTTCCGAGCCCTACGAGCAGTACTTC
CDR3aa: CASSSEPYEQYF

v_gene: TRBV28
abundance: NA
d_gene: TRBD2
j_gene: TRBJ2-1
CDR3nt: TGTGCCAGCAGTTCCGGGGGAGGGCCAATCAATGAGCAGTTCTTC
CDR3aa: CASSSGGGPINEQFF

v_gene: TRBV29-1
abundance: NA
d_gene: NA
j_gene: TRBJ1-1
CDR3nt: TGCAGCGGGGTTAACAGGGTAAGGACTGAAGCTTTCTTT
CDR3aa: CSGVNRVRTEAFF

v_gene: TRBV7-3
abundance: NA
d_gene: TRBD2
j_gene: TRBJ2-1
CDR3nt: TGTGCCAGCAGCTTAGGACTAGCGGCACTCAATGAGCAGTTCTTC
CDR3aa: CASSLGLAALNEQFF

v_gene: TRBV6-6
abundance: NA
d_gene: NA
j_gene: TRBJ2-7
CDR3nt: TGTGCCAGCAGTTACTCGGGGACCCGATCCTACGAGCAGTACTTC
CDR3aa: CASSYSGTRSYEQYF

v_gene: TRBV6-5
abundance: once
d_gene: TRBD2
j_gene: TRBJ2-1
CDR3nt: TGTGCCAGCAGTTACTGGACTAGCGCGGTCAATGAGCAGTTCTTC
CDR3aa: CASSYWTSAVNEQFF

v_gene: TRBV5-4
abundance: NA
d_gene: TRBD1
j_gene: TRBJ1-1
CDR3nt: TGTGCCAGCAGCTTGGCAGGGGGGAACACTGAAGCTTTCTTT
CDR3aa: CASSLAGGNTEAFF